These 3 T cell receptor beta chains share one sample of origin, sequenced in a study of blood T cell repertoires in COVID-19. TCRdb's copy holds only in-frame clones and misses some; the assay was immunoSEQ multiplex PCR. The sample has around 72,000 clones, roughly 89% seen once. Sequences were obtained from peripheral blood. The source is a woman aged 45-60 years with acute or convalescent COVID-19.

The chain is built from TRBV27 and TRBJ1-1; a possible D gene is TRBD1 (6 bases). This CDR3 has 18 amino acids. Germline assignment: CDR1 MNHEY and CDR2 SMNVEV (reference sequence). Trimming shortened V by 3 bases and J by 2 bases, and 22 bases separated the two germline ends. The CDR3 reads CASSFVGGRGKGNTEAFF. CDR3 sequence (DNA): TGTGCCAGCAGTTTTGTAGGGGGAAGGGGAAAGGGAAACACTGAAGCTTTCTTT.

The chain combines TRBV6-5 with TRBJ1-2; 8 nucleotides match TRBD1. The CDR3 loop spans 15 amino acids. The J segment lost 1 base and the V segment lost 2 bases, leaving 3 bases of the junction unmatched. Germline V lookup: CDR1 MNHEY, CDR2 SVGAGI. The chain's CDR3 is CASSYLGQGNYGYTF. CDR3 nucleotide sequence: TGTGCCAGCAGTTACCTAGGACAGGGTAACTATGGCTACACCTTC.

This sequence joins TRBV5-6 and TRBJ1-2, with 9 bases that match TRBD1. Unmatched junction bases numbered 1, after V lost 0 bases and J lost 4 bases. The germline gives CDR1 SGHDT, CDR2 YYEEEE. The CDR3 loop spans 14 amino acids. The DNA for the CDR3 is TGTGCCAGCAGCTTGGGACAGGGGGGCTATGGCTACACCTTC. Translated: CASSLGQGGYGYTF. Drawing the rest from reference TRBV5-6 and TRBJ1-2, the complete variable domain is DAGVTQSPTHLIKTRGQQVTLRCSPKSGHDTVSWYQQALGQGPQFIFQYYEEEERQRGNFPDRFSGHQFPNYSSELNVNALLLGDSALYLCASSLGQGGYGYTFGSGTRLTVV.